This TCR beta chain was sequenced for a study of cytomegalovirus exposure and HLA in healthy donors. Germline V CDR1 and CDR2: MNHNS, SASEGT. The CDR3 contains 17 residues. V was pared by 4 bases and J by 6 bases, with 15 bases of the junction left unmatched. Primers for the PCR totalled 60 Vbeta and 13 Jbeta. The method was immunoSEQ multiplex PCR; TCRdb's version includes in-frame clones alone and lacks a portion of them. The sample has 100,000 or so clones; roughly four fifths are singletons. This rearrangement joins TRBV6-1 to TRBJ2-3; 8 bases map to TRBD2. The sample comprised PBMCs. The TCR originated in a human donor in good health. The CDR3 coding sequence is TGTGCCAGCAGTGGGCCCTCGGGAGCGGGAGCGCGGGATACGCAGTATTTT. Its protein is CASSGPSGAGARDTQYF.